The clone carrying this T cell receptor (beta chain) was observed a single time. This record belongs to a study of T cells in Graves' hyperthyroidism and ophthalmopathy. The CDR3 extends over 15 amino acids. The germline CDR1 and CDR2 sequences are MNHEY and SVGAGI. The CDR3 regions of TCR beta were amplified from RNA transcripts. TCR CDR3 regions were first amplified by RT-PCR with HTBI primers. TCRdb passed the multiplex PCR reads through MiXCR, listing each CDR3 protein once. The table has tens of thousands of distinct CDR3 sequences, roughly 49% seen once. Sequencing was done on a sample of blood. The source of this sequence is a woman in her 50s with Graves' hyperthyroidism that later progressed to Graves' ophthalmopathy. The chain couples TRBV6-5 to TRBJ1-5; TRBD1 is a possible D gene (5 bases). The chain's CDR3 is CDSDMKGYGSQPQHF. CDR3 nucleotide sequence: TGTGACAGTGATATGAAGGGGTACGGCAGTCAGCCCCAGCATTTT.